Listed below are T cell receptor beta chains from one sample, sequenced in a study of T-cell reconstitution after alpha-beta-depleted transplantation in children. Each CDR3 protein gets one entry after TCRdb re-called the PCR reads with MiXCR. The sample records some 490,000 distinct CDR3 sequences, around 13% being singletons. The sequenced sample was PBMCs from the stem cell graft donor, obtained from the stem cell graft. The receptors were gathered from a human donor who donated a stem cell graft to a child with combined immunodeficiency. CDR3s include the opening cysteine and the closing phenylalanine or tryptophan. Each record gives: CDR3 protein, V gene, clone size. A row's size may be missing; if present it is once, few, many or a size class.

CASSLDWRDSDTQYF	TRBV5-5	few
CASPSVVETQYF	TRBV5-1	NA
CASSLLIGSTDTQYF	TRBV7-2	few
CASSPGGETQETQYF	TRBV7-3	NA
CAISESSRGPYGYTF	TRBV10-3	NA
CASSLKENYEQYF	TRBV7-3	many
CASSQSGPGEKLFF	TRBV4-3	few
CASTRLAGMYEQYF	TRBV7-2	NA
CATSGSSNEKLFF	TRBV24-1	NA
CASSPAITSGGASYNEQFF	TRBV11-1	NA
CASSSTNYGHTF	TRBV6-5	NA
CASSYSQGWGDGYTF	TRBV6-5	many
CASSLATSGGFRTQYF	TRBV7-8	once
CASSPGQDTYEQYF	TRBV18	few
CASSSTSPESGELFF	TRBV6-2/TRBV6-3	many
CASSPGVQETQYF	TRBV18	many
CASSAGTVPSTDTQYF	TRBV6-1	few
CASSGTRGGTTQYF	TRBV6-1	few
CSALTGTGGWSNQPQHF	TRBV20-1	few
CSASVIEQFF	TRBV20-1	NA
CSGRTGLYEDNEQFF	TRBV29-1	few
CSVGRRGDRHNEQFF	TRBV29-1	NA
CASSLADRGSTDTQYF	TRBV12-3/TRBV12-4	many
CASSQRALGYEQYF	TRBV7-2	many
CASSPYPLAPPQYF	TRBV12-3/TRBV12-4	many
CATSDDRGHTDTQYF	TRBV24-1	few
CASSTGRTDTQYF	TRBV2	many
CSARDPTGIKDEQFF	TRBV20-1	few
CASSFSLTLASTDTQYF	TRBV7-9	many